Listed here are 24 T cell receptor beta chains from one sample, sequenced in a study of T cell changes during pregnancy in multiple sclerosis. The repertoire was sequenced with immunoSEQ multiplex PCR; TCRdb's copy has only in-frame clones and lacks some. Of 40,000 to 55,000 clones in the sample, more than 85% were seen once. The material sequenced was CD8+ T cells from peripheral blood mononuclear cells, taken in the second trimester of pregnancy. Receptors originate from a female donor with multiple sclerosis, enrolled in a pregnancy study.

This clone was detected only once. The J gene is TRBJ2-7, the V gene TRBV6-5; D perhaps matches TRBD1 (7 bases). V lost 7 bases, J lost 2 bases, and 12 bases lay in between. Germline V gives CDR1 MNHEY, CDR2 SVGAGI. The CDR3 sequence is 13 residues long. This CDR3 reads CASTEGAPYEQYF. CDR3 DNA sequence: TGTGCCAGCACGGAGGGGGCTCCCTACGAGCAGTACTTC.

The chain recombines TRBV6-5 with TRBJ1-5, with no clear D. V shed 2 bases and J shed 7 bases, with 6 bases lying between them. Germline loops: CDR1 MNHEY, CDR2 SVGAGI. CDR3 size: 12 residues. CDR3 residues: CASSYPGQPQHF. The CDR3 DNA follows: TGTGCCAGCAGTTACCCGGGGCAGCCCCAGCATTTT.

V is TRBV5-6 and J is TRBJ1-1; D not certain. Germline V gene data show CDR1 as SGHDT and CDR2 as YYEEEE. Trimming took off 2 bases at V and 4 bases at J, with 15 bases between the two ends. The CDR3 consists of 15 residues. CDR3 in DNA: TGTGCCAGCAGCTTCACCCCCCCCCAAGCCACTGAAGCTTTCTTT. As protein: CASSFTPPQATEAFF.

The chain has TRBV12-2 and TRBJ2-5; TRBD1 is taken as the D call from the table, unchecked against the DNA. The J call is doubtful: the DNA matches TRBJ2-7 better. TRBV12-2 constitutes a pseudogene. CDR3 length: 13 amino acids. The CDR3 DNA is TGTGCAAGTCGCTTAGGACAGAGCTACGAGCAGTACTTC. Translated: CASRLGQSYEQYF.

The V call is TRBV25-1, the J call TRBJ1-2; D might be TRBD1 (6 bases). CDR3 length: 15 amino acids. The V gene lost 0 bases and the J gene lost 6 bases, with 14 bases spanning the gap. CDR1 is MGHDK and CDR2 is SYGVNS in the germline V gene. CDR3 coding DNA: TGTGCCAGCAGTGAATATACCCCCACAGGGAATGGCTACACCTTC. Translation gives CASSEYTPTGNGYTF.

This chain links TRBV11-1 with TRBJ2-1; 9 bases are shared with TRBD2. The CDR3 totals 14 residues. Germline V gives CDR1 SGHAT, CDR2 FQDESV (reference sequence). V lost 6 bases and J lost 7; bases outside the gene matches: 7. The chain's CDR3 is CASSLGRGGNEQFF. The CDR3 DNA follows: TGTGCCAGCAGTCTGGGGCGGGGGGGGAATGAGCAGTTCTTC.

In DNA form, the CDR3 reads TGTGCCAGCAGCTGGACAGGGGGCGAGCAGTACTTC. Its protein is CASSWTGGEQYF. The chain couples TRBV7-2 to TRBJ2-7; TRBD1 matches at 10 bases. After removal of 4 bases from V and 6 bases from J, the junction contained 0 bases not matched to a gene. Germline assignment: CDR1 SGHTA and CDR2 FQGNSA. CDR3 length equals 12 residues.

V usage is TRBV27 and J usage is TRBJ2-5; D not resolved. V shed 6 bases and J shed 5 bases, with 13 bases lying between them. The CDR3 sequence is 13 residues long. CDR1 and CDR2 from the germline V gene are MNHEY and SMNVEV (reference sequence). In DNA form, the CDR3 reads TGTGCCAGCAGGCTCCTCGACACGGAGACCCAGTACTTC. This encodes CASRLLDTETQYF.

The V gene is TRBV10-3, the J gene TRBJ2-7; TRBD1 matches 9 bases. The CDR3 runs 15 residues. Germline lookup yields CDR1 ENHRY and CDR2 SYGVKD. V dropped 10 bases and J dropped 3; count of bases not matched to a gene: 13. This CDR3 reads CARAVPGQGYYEQYF. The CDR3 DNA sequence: TGTGCCAGAGCTGTCCCGGGACAGGGATACTACGAGCAGTACTTC.

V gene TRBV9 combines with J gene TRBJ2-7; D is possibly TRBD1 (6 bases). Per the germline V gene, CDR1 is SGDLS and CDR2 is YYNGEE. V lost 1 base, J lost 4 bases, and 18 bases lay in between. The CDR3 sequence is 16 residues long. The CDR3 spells CASSVYRTDTVYEQYF. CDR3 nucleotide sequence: TGTGCCAGCAGCGTATACAGGACAGATACTGTGTACGAGCAGTACTTC.

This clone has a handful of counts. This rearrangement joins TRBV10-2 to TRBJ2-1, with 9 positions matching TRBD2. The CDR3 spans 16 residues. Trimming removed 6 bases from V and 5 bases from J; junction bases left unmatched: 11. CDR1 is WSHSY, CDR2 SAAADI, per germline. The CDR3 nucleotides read TGCGCCAGCAGCTCCCTAGCGGGGTTTATTAACAATGAGCAGTTCTTC. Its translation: CASSSLAGFINNEQFF.

CDR3 sequence reads: CASSTGDTYEQYF. CDR3 sequence (DNA): TGTGCCAGCAGCACCGGGGACACCTACGAGCAGTACTTC. The chain couples TRBV5-5 to TRBJ2-7, with D perhaps TRBD1 (6 bases). Trimming stripped 4 bases from V and 2 bases from J, with 10 bases between. The CDR3 is 13 residues long. Germline values: CDR1 SGHKS, CDR2 YYEKEE (reference sequence).

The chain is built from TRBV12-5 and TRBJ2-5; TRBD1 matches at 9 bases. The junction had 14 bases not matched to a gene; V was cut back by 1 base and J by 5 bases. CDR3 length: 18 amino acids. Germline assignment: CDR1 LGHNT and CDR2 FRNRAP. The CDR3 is CASGLALTGGSDEETQYF. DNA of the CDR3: TGTGCTAGTGGTTTGGCCCTGACAGGGGGGAGTGATGAGGAGACCCAGTACTTC.

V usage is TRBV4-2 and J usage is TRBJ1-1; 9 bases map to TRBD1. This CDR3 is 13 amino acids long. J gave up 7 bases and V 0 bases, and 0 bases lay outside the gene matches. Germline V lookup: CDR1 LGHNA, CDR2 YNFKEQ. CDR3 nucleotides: TGTGCCAGCAGCCAAGAGGGACAGGGTGAAGCTTTCTTT. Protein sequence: CASSQEGQGEAFF.

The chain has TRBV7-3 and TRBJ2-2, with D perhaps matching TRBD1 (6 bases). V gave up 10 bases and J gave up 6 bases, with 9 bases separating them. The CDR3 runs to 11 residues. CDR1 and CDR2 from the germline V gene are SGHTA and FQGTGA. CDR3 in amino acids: CATKGAGELFF. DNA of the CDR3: TGTGCCACCAAGGGGGCCGGGGAGCTGTTTTTT.

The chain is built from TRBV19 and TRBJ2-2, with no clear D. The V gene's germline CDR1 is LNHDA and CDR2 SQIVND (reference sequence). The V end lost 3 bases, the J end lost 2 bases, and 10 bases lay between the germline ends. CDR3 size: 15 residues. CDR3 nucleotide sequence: TGTGCCAGTAGTATTTGGCACATAAACACCGGGGAGCTGTTTTTT. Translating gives CASSIWHINTGELFF.

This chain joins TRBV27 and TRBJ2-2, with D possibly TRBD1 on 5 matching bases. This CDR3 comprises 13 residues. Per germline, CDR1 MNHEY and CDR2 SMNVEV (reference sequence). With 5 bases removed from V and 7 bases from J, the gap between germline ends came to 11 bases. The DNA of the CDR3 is TGTGCCAGCAGTACTCAGGGCCACGGGGAGCTGTTTTTT. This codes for CASSTQGHGELFF.

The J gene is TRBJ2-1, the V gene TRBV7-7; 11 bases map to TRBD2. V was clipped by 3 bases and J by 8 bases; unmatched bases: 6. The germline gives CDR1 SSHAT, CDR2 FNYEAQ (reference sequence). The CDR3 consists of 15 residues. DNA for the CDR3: TGTGCCAGCAGCTTCCTAGCGGGGGGTTCCGATGAGCAGTTCTTC. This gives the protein CASSFLAGGSDEQFF.

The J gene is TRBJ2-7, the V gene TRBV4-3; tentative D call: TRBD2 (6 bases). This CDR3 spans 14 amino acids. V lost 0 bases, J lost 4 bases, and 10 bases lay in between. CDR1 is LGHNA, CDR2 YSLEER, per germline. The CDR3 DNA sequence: TGCGCCAGCAGCCAAGATAGAGCGGGTTACGAGCAGTACTTC. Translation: CASSQDRAGYEQYF.

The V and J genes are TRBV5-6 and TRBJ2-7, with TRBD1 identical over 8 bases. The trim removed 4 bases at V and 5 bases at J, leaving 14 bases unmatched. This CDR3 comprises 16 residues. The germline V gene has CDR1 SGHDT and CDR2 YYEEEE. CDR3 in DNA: TGTGCCAGCAGCCCGGACAGGGCTGCCCACCTTAACGAGCAGTACTTC. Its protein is CASSPDRAAHLNEQYF.

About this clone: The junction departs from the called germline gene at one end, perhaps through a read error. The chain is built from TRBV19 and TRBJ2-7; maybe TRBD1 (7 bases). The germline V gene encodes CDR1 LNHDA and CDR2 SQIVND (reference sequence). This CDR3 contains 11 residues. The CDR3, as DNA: TGTGCCAGTAGCGGCGGCGGGACAGAGTTTTTC. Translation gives CASSGGGTEFF.

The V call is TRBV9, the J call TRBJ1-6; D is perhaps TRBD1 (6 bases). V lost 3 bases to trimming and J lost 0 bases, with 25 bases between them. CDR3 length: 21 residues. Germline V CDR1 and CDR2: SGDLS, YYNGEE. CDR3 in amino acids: CASSDTTGQSQGSSYNSPLHF. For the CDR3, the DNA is TGTGCCAGCAGCGATACTACTGGACAGAGCCAAGGGTCCTCCTATAATTCACCCCTCCACTTT. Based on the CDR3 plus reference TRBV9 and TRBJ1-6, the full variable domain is DSGVTQTPKHLITATGQRVTLRCSPRSGDLSVYWYQQSLDQGLQFLIQYYNGEERAKGNILERFSAQQFPDLHSELNLSSLELGDSALYFCASSDTTGQSQGSSYNSPLHFGNGTRLTVT.

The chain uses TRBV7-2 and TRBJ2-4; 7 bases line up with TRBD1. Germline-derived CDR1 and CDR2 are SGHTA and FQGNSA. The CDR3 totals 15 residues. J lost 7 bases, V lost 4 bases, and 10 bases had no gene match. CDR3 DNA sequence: TGTGCCAGCAGCTGGCCCTCGCAGGGGGAGAACATTCAGTACTTC. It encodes CASSWPSQGENIQYF.

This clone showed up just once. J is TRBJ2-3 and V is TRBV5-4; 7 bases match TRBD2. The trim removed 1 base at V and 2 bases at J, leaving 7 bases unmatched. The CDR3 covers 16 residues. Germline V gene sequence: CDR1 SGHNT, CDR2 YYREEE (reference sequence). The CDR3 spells CASSLWGGGITDTQYF. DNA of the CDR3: TGTGCCAGCAGCTTGTGGGGGGGTGGGATCACAGATACGCAGTATTTT.